This TCR beta chain is drawn from a study of T-cell memory formation after mild COVID-19. Regarding the study as a whole: CD4+ bias marked clones expanding day 15 to 37, unlike balanced contracting clones.

The CDR3 consists of 12 residues. V was trimmed by 8 bases and J by 12 bases, leaving 17 bases between them. Germline V gene lookup returns CDR1 MNHEY and CDR2 SVGEGT. With regard to this clonotype: Its antigen remains unidentified.

Sample barcodes and UMIs were carried by the TCR alpha and TCR beta cDNA libraries that 5'RACE generated with constant-segment primers. MiXCR was run by TCRdb on the 5' RACE reads, yielding one entry per CDR3 protein. Of fewer than 350,000 distinct CDR3 sequences detected, approximately 16% appear once; the ten largest clones hold around 22%. The TCR was taken from a man younger than 30 who had mild COVID-19 (a few samples of this study predate the infection). Cell type and time point are not known. The sample was PBMCs or a T cell subset sorted from them (not recorded which). The chain joins TRBV6-2 or TRBV6-3 to TRBJ2-1; D not certain. CDR3 sequence: CASGWQVHVQFF. The CDR3 DNA is TGTGCCAGCGGCTGGCAGGTGCATGTGCAGTTCTTC.